Sequencing of this TCR beta chain was carried out in a study of OX40 agonist ivuxolimab in advanced cancers. Overall study context: Every 2 weeks, ivuxolimab was infused into the patients intravenously at between 0.01 and 10 mg/kg. Under the entry rules, prior anti-PD-1, anti-PD-L1 or anti-CTLA-4 therapy was allowed, and 40% had some. Study-wide findings and caveats: The study did not work out the antigen specificity of the expanded peripheral T cells.

Exclusion of a patient followed from autoimmune disease history or systemic immunosuppression. The CDR3 covers 13 residues. CDR1 is MGHRA, CDR2 YSYEKL, per germline. V was cut by 7 bases and J by 6 bases, with 12 bases left in between. Of note for this clone: Its antigen is unknown.

The table came from immunoSEQ multiplex PCR; TCRdb's copy has only in-frame clones and leaves some out. The table lists about 19,000 clones, about 83% of them singletons. This TCR derives from an adult with an advanced solid tumor such as melanoma, head and neck, liver or kidney cancer. V is TRBV4-1 and J is TRBJ2-2; unclear D gene. This sample comprised CD4+ or CD8+ T cells sorted from blood, obtained in a trial of the OX40 agonist ivuxolimab. The CDR3 spells CASNLGGAGELFF. Here the CDR3 DNA reads TGCGCCAGCAACCTGGGTGGCGCCGGGGAGCTGTTTTTT.